Below are 9 T cell receptor beta chains sequenced from a single sample in a study of blood T cell repertoires in COVID-19 (dated by TCRdb to 2020 to 2021). Receptor libraries were prepared by the immunoSEQ multiplex PCR assay. The source is immuneACCESS, and TCRdb retained only in-frame sequences with V and J called. Part of the clones is not carried over; for the studies checked, unresolved V genes explain less than half of this, and the remainder is unexplained. Across this sample there are 25,000 to 35,000 clones, with under 90% seen only once. Clones ranked in the top ten supply roughly 46% of the sample. The specimen was peripheral blood. Every receptor here comes from a woman older than 75 with acute or convalescent COVID-19.

This sequence joins TRBV10-3 and TRBJ1-1, with 7 bases identical to TRBD1. Trimming removed 2 bases from V and 4 bases from J; junction bases left unmatched: 7. This CDR3 is 15 amino acids long. Germline values: CDR1 ENHRY, CDR2 SYGVKD. CDR3: CAISEGTGAGTEAFF. As DNA, the CDR3 is TGTGCCATCAGTGAGGGTACAGGGGCGGGCACTGAAGCTTTCTTT.

The gene calls are TRBV30 and TRBJ2-7; 7 bases align to TRBD1. The ends lost 2 bases at V and 5 bases at J; junction bases unmatched: 3. Germline V lookup: CDR1 GTSNPN, CDR2 SVGIG (reference sequence). The CDR3 loop spans 12 amino acids. The CDR3 DNA is TGTGCCTGGAGTTTTACAGGGGACGAGCAGTACTTC. It yields the protein CAWSFTGDEQYF.

This chain links TRBV19 with TRBJ2-7, with 13 bases that match TRBD2. After removal of 5 bases from V and 0 bases from J, the junction contained 10 bases not matched to a gene. Germline lookup yields CDR1 LNHDA and CDR2 SQIVND (reference sequence). CDR3 length: 18 residues. CDR3 DNA sequence: TGTGCCAGTAGTCCTCGTGGACTAGCGGGGGCCAGCTCCTACGAGCAGTACTTC. This translates into CASSPRGLAGASSYEQYF.

This clone was observed once. V is TRBV6-1 and J is TRBJ2-1; 12 bases map to TRBD1. This CDR3 is 14 amino acids long. Trimming took 3 bases from V and 6 from J; bases not matched to a gene: 0. CDR1 is MNHNS and CDR2 is SASEGT in the germline V gene. The CDR3 nucleotides are TGTGCCAGCAGTGAGGGACAGGGGGCCAATGAGCAGTTCTTC. Its protein is CASSEGQGANEQFF.

The chain joins TRBV5-1 to TRBJ1-2; D is undetermined. V was clipped by 1 base and J by 1 base, with 5 bases between them. The CDR3 sequence is 13 residues long. The germline CDR1 and CDR2 sequences are SGHRS and YFSETQ. Written as DNA, the CDR3 is TGCGCCAGCAGCTTGCAGAATAACTATGGCTACACCTTC. As protein: CASSLQNNYGYTF.

This rearrangement joins TRBV6-5 to TRBJ2-7, with 10 bases identical to TRBD1. Germline-derived CDR1 and CDR2 are MNHEY and SVGAGI. The junction had 9 bases not matched to a gene; V was cut back by 7 bases and J by 3 bases. The CDR3 spans 15 residues. CDR3 amino acids: CASIRGDRGHYEQYF. CDR3 in DNA: TGTGCCAGCATCAGGGGGGACAGGGGCCACTACGAGCAGTACTTC.

This clone was counted only a few times. The DNA for the CDR3 is TGTGCCAGCGGGGACAGGGCTAACTATGGCTACACCTTC. Its protein is CASGDRANYGYTF. The chain employs TRBV28 and TRBJ1-2, with 9 bases matching TRBD1. The V and J ends lost 8 bases and 0 bases, in that order; junction bases with no gene match: 1. Germline V CDR1 and CDR2: MDHEN, SYDVKM. The CDR3 spans 13 residues.

V usage is TRBV18 and J usage is TRBJ1-3; a weak D match, TRBD1 (6 bases). There are 17 residues in the CDR3. In germline, CDR1 is KGHSH, CDR2 LQKENI. V was pared by 4 bases and J by 4 bases, with 20 bases between. The CDR3 bases are TGTGCCAGCTCACTCACGAGGACAGTGGCGGCCGGAAACACCATATATTTT. Protein sequence: CASSLTRTVAAGNTIYF.

In nucleotides, the CDR3 is TGCGCCAGCAGCTTGGGCTCAGGAGCGGGGAGGACTGAAGCTTTCTTT. This codes for CASSLGSGAGRTEAFF. The chain uses TRBV5-1 and TRBJ1-1; D is undetermined. The CDR3 runs 16 residues. Germline V CDR1 and CDR2: SGHRS, YFSETQ. V dropped 0 bases and J dropped 5 bases, with 17 bases sitting between them.